These 32 T cell receptor beta chains originate from one sample sequenced in a study of blood T cell repertoires in COVID-19. TCRdb's table, derived via immunoSEQ multiplex PCR, lists solely in-frame clones and lacks some. The table has about 220,000 clones, roughly nine tenths seen once; the top ten hold just over 2.5%. The sequencing input was PBMCs or T cells enriched from blood (not recorded which). These receptors all stem from a woman between 25 and 40 years old who had recovered from COVID-19.

V and J are TRBV9 and TRBJ1-2; 8 nucleotides align to TRBD1. V trimming: 4 bases; J trimming: 4 bases; junction bases outside the gene matches: 9. CDR1 SGDLS and CDR2 YYNGEE come from the germline V gene. This CDR3 comprises 15 residues. This chain's CDR3 is CASSQLTGEGYGYTF. The CDR3 nucleotides are TGTGCCAGCAGCCAATTGACAGGGGAGGGCTATGGCTACACCTTC.

This clone occurred once. The chain combines TRBV19 with TRBJ1-2; D call uncertain. Trimming pared 5 bases from V and 4 bases from J, leaving 20 bases between. The CDR3 extends over 16 amino acids. Germline-derived CDR1 and CDR2 are LNHDA and SQIVND (reference sequence). The CDR3 DNA sequence: TGTGCCAGTAGTCCCACTTGGAGTGCGGGAGCCTATGGCTACACCTTC. Translation: CASSPTWSAGAYGYTF.

This clone was found a few times. The chain uses TRBV6-6 and TRBJ2-1, with D possibly being TRBD1 (5 bases). The CDR3 totals 15 residues. Between the trimmed V and J ends, which lost 2 bases and 1 base, there was a span of 9 bases. Germline-derived CDR1 and CDR2 are MNHNY and SVGAGI (reference sequence). CDR3 nucleotides: TGTGCCAGCAGTTACGGGGCAGGGTCCTACAATGAGCAGTTCTTC. This sequence encodes CASSYGAGSYNEQFF.

The rearrangement uses TRBV6-5 and TRBJ2-5, with 11 bases lining up with TRBD1. The germline gives CDR1 MNHEY, CDR2 SVGAGI. The CDR3 totals 15 residues. The trim removed 2 bases at V and 4 bases at J, leaving 3 bases unmatched. In nucleotides, the CDR3 is TGTGCCAGCAGTTACACGGGACAGGGGGGAGAGACCCAGTACTTC. Translating gives CASSYTGQGGETQYF.

The chain combines TRBV12-3 or TRBV12-4 with TRBJ2-7; no reliable D call. This CDR3 spans 11 amino acids. Trimming took 5 bases from V and 2 from J, leaving 4 bases between them. The CDR3 region has the DNA TGTGCCAGCAGTCCCGCCTACGAGCAGTACTTC. This sequence encodes CASSPAYEQYF.

As to this clone: Its ends do not fully match the called genes, so a read error is possible. This rearrangement joins TRBV10-3 to TRBJ1-2; D is undetermined. Germline CDR1 reads ENHRY; CDR2 reads SYGVKD. The CDR3 is 12 amino acids. CDR3 loop: CAISGSLDGYTF. CDR3 coding DNA: TGTGCCATAAGTGGGTCCCTAGACGGCTACACCTTC.

The chain recombines TRBV19 with TRBJ1-4, with 8 bases matching TRBD1. Germline V gene lookup returns CDR1 LNHDA and CDR2 SQIVND (reference sequence). Trimming cost V 4 bases and J 7 bases; bases outside gene matches: 11. This CDR3 spans 16 amino acids. The CDR3 loop is CASSKPFGQGGEKLFF. Here the CDR3 DNA reads TGTGCCAGTAGTAAACCATTCGGACAGGGTGGTGAAAAACTGTTTTTT.

This chain links TRBV11-2 with TRBJ1-1; a possible D gene is TRBD1 (6 bases). The length of the CDR3 is 16 residues. In germline, CDR1 is SGHAT, CDR2 FQNNGV. Trimming pared 5 bases from V and 5 bases from J, leaving 21 bases between. CDR3 protein: CASSLKVGHQRTEAFF. In DNA, the CDR3 is TGTGCCAGCAGCCTCAAAGTGGGACACCAAAGAACTGAAGCTTTCTTT.

This chain joins TRBV6-1 and TRBJ1-2, with a tentative D call TRBD1 (5 bases). CDR1 MNHNS and CDR2 SASEGT come from the germline V gene. The CDR3 spans 15 residues. V gave up 2 bases and J gave up 7 bases, with 17 bases separating them. The CDR3 protein is CASSELRQGGSGYTF. In DNA form, the CDR3 reads TGTGCCAGCAGTGAACTAAGGCAGGGCGGGAGTGGCTACACCTTC.

The chain employs TRBV6-1 and TRBJ1-1, with TRBD1 matching 10 bases. Germline V gene sequence: CDR1 MNHNS, CDR2 SASEGT. This CDR3 has 14 amino acids. Trimming cost V 3 bases and J 11 bases; bases outside gene matches: 9. This chain's CDR3 is CASSDTDRGQEAFF. For the CDR3, the DNA is TGTGCCAGCAGTGACACCGACAGGGGGCAAGAGGCTTTCTTT.

The V gene is TRBV6-2 or TRBV6-3, the J gene TRBJ1-6, with 7 bases aligning to TRBD1. Germline assignment: CDR1 MNHEY and CDR2 SVGEGT. The CDR3 has 14 residues. Germline trimming cut 3 bases from V and 7 bases from J; bases unmatched to any gene: 3. The CDR3 DNA reads TGTGCCAGCAGTTATTTACAGGGGAATTCACCCCTCCACTTT. This translates into CASSYLQGNSPLHF.

The chain carries TRBV7-3 and TRBJ2-5, with 12 bases lining up with TRBD1. CDR1 and CDR2 from the germline V gene are SGHTA and FQGTGA. The length of the CDR3 is 16 residues. The J segment lost 5 bases and the V segment lost 5 bases, leaving 9 bases of the junction unmatched. The CDR3: CASSPSGTGGGETQYF. In DNA, the CDR3 is TGTGCCAGCAGCCCATCCGGGACAGGGGGCGGGGAGACCCAGTACTTC.

This clone has just a few counts. This sequence joins TRBV2 and TRBJ1-2; D is uncertain. The V gene's germline CDR1 is SNHLY and CDR2 FYNNEI. Trimming removed 8 bases at V and 0 bases at J, with 13 bases between. This CDR3 has 14 residues. CDR3 nucleotides: TGTGCCAGCCTACTGGCGGCAGCTAACTATGGCTACACCTTC. Translated, it gives CASLLAAANYGYTF. Using reference TRBV2 and TRBJ1-2 for the parts outside the CDR3, the full variable domain is EPEVTQTPSHQVTQMGQEVILRCVPISNHLYFYWYRQILGQKVEFLVSFYNNEISEKSEIFDDQFSVERPDGSNFTLKIRSTKLEDSAMYFCASLLAAANYGYTFGSGTRLTVV.

The chain has TRBV27 and TRBJ1-6; D unclear. The V gene lost 8 bases and the J gene lost 2 bases, with 10 bases spanning the gap. Germline V gene lookup returns CDR1 MNHEY and CDR2 SMNVEV (reference sequence). The length of the CDR3 is 14 residues. CDR3 protein: CASRGHAYNSPLHF. CDR3 coding DNA: TGTGCCAGCCGCGGCCACGCCTATAATTCACCCCTCCACTTT.

CDR3 in DNA: TGTGCCAGCACGGGACTAGCGGGGGGGCGGACCGGGGAGCTGTTTTTT. Protein sequence: CASTGLAGGRTGELFF. The chain links TRBV2 to TRBJ2-2, with TRBD2 identical over 16 bases. The CDR3 has 16 residues. V trimming: 7 bases; J trimming: 5 bases; junction bases outside the gene matches: 4. From germline, CDR1 is SNHLY and CDR2 FYNNEI.

The V and J genes are TRBV19 and TRBJ2-4, with no clear D. V lost 7 bases and J 3 bases, leaving 10 bases between the germline ends. CDR3 length equals 13 residues. CDR1 and CDR2 from the germline V gene are LNHDA and SQIVND (reference sequence). The CDR3 DNA follows: TGTGCCAGTATCCCGCGCGGCAAAAACATTCAGTACTTC. It is translated as CASIPRGKNIQYF.

The chain employs TRBV28 and TRBJ2-6; D might be TRBD1 (6 bases). V was clipped by 4 bases and J by 0 bases, with 10 bases between them. The CDR3 length is 16 residues. CDR1 and CDR2 (germline): MDHEN, SYDVKM. As DNA, the CDR3 is TGTGCCAGCAGTTCCCCACAGGGCTCTGGGGCCAACGTCCTGACTTTC. Encoded protein: CASSSPQGSGANVLTF.

The V gene is TRBV9, the J gene TRBJ2-2, with 8 bases identical to TRBD2. The junction had 2 bases not matched to a gene; V was cut back by 0 bases and J by 4 bases. Germline V gene sequence: CDR1 SGDLS, CDR2 YYNGEE. CDR3 size: 15 residues. The CDR3 loop reads CASSVVAGSTGELFF. The CDR3, as DNA: TGTGCCAGCAGCGTAGTAGCGGGGTCCACCGGGGAGCTGTTTTTT. Together with reference TRBV9 and TRBJ2-2, the CDR3 gives the full variable domain: DSGVTQTPKHLITATGQRVTLRCSPRSGDLSVYWYQQSLDQGLQFLIQYYNGEERAKGNILERFSAQQFPDLHSELNLSSLELGDSALYFCASSVVAGSTGELFFGEGSRLTVL.

The gene calls are TRBV27 and TRBJ2-1; possibly TRBD1 for D (5 bases). Deletions cut 1 base from V and 5 bases from J, with 9 bases between. Germline CDR1 and CDR2: MNHEY and SMNVEV (reference sequence). CDR3 size: 14 residues. CDR3: CASSLWGSHNEQFF. The CDR3 DNA sequence: TGTGCCAGCAGTTTATGGGGCAGTCACAATGAGCAGTTCTTC.

The gene calls are TRBV7-3 and TRBJ2-1, with 8 bases lining up with TRBD2. This CDR3 has 17 amino acids. V lost 5 bases and J lost 4; bases outside the gene matches: 13. Germline loops: CDR1 SGHTA, CDR2 FQGTGA. The DNA of the CDR3 is TGTGCCAGCAGCCCCACCCTAGGCGGGGGGAAGTACAATGAGCAGTTCTTC. Translating it yields CASSPTLGGGKYNEQFF.

The chain combines TRBV7-2 with TRBJ2-1, with D possibly matching TRBD2 (7 bases). Germline V CDR1 and CDR2: SGHTA, FQGNSA. Trimming stripped 7 bases from V and 2 bases from J, with 12 bases between. This CDR3 has 14 residues. The CDR3 sequence is CASTQGGAYNEQFF. The CDR3 DNA reads TGTGCCAGCACCCAAGGGGGGGCCTACAATGAGCAGTTCTTC.

This rearrangement joins TRBV19 to TRBJ1-5, with 12 positions matching TRBD1. The V gene end was trimmed by 6 bases and the J gene end by 1 base; junction bases not matched to a gene: 10. The CDR3 totals 18 residues. Germline loops: CDR1 LNHDA, CDR2 SQIVND (reference sequence). CDR3: CASRQDPGQGASNQPQHF. The DNA of the CDR3 is TGTGCCAGTAGACAAGATCCGGGACAGGGGGCGAGCAATCAGCCCCAGCATTTT.

The chain couples TRBV19 to TRBJ1-5; 10 bases align to TRBD1. V was clipped by 2 bases and J by 7 bases; unmatched bases: 8. The CDR3 totals 16 residues. CDR1 and CDR2 from the germline V gene are LNHDA and SQIVND (reference sequence). CDR3 nucleotides: TGTGCCAGTAGTATAAGGGGGACAGGGGCTGGCCAGCCCCAGCATTTT. The encoded protein is CASSIRGTGAGQPQHF.

The J gene is TRBJ2-1, the V gene TRBV6-6, with 7 bases lining up with TRBD1. From germline, CDR1 is MNHNY and CDR2 SVGAGI (reference sequence). V gave up 5 bases and J gave up 4 bases; unmatched junction bases: 5. The CDR3 length is 14 residues. The CDR3 here is CASSTGTDYNEQFF. The CDR3 DNA reads as TGTGCCAGCAGTACCGGGACAGATTACAATGAGCAGTTCTTC.

DNA of the CDR3: TGTGCCAGCAGCGCGGACAGGGGAAAACGCACAGATACGCAGTATTTT. It specifies CASSADRGKRTDTQYF. This rearrangement joins TRBV27 to TRBJ2-3, with 9 bases lining up with TRBD1. With 6 bases clipped from V and 1 base from J, the junction kept 8 bases outside the gene matches. The CDR3 loop spans 16 amino acids. The germline V gene has CDR1 MNHEY and CDR2 SMNVEV (reference sequence).

The CDR3: CAISEGRENGYTF. The CDR3 DNA reads TGTGCCATCAGTGAGGGCAGGGAAAATGGCTACACCTTC. The V call is TRBV10-3, the J call TRBJ1-2, with D perhaps matching TRBD1 (5 bases). This CDR3 has 13 residues. The germline CDR1 and CDR2 sequences are ENHRY and SYGVKD. V was trimmed by 2 bases and J by 6 bases, leaving 10 bases between them.

V gene TRBV7-8 combines with J gene TRBJ1-1; 7 nucleotides line up with TRBD1. Germline CDR1 and CDR2: SGHVS and FQNEAQ. This CDR3 has 16 amino acids. The J segment lost 5 bases and the V segment lost 3 bases, leaving 12 bases of the junction unmatched. The CDR3 protein is CASSFRLRDSETEAFF. In nucleotides, the CDR3 is TGTGCCAGCAGCTTTAGGCTCCGGGACAGTGAAACTGAAGCTTTCTTT.

The genes are TRBV5-6 and TRBJ1-3; D unresolved. This CDR3 has 15 residues. The germline CDR1 and CDR2 sequences are SGHDT and YYEEEE. Trimming took 2 bases from V and 5 from J, leaving 14 bases between them. CDR3 in DNA: TGTGCCAGCAGCTTTGGTTTGAGGGCCAGAAACACCATATATTTT. Residues: CASSFGLRARNTIYF.

CDR3 nucleotide sequence: TGTGCCAGCAGACCATTGACAGGGCTTTACAATGAGCAGTTCTTC. Amino acid sequence: CASRPLTGLYNEQFF. This chain uses TRBV7-8 with TRBJ2-1; TRBD1 agrees at 7 bases. This CDR3 has 15 amino acids. Germline lookup yields CDR1 SGHVS and CDR2 FQNEAQ. V lost 6 bases and J lost 4; bases outside the gene matches: 9.

V is TRBV7-2 and J is TRBJ1-3; unclear D gene. V lost 3 bases and J 1 base, leaving 7 bases between the germline ends. Germline CDR1 SGHTA, CDR2 FQGNSA. The CDR3 covers 14 residues. CDR3 nucleotides: TGTGCCAGCAGCTTGGGGAGTTCTGGAAACACCATATATTTT. Amino acid sequence: CASSLGSSGNTIYF. The complete variable domain, with remaining parts taken from reference TRBV7-2 and TRBJ1-3, reads GAGVSQSPSNKVTEKGKDVELRCDPISGHTALYWYRQSLGQGLEFLIYFQGNSAPDKSGLPSDRFSAERTGGSVSTLTIQRTQQEDSAVYLCASSLGSSGNTIYFGEGSWLTVV.

The rearrangement joins TRBV3-1 (or the pseudogene TRBV3-2) to TRBJ1-1; possibly TRBD1 for D (5 bases). The germline CDR1 and CDR2 sequences are LGHDT and YNNKEL (reference sequence). The V and J ends lost 2 bases and 1 base respectively, with 8 bases between them. This CDR3 contains 14 residues. The CDR3: CASSQRGKNTEAFF. The CDR3 DNA sequence: TGTGCCAGCAGCCAACGGGGGAAGAACACTGAAGCTTTCTTT.

This chain links TRBV11-3 with TRBJ1-2, with 7 nucleotides matching TRBD1. The V gene's germline CDR1 is SGHNT and CDR2 YENEEA. The CDR3 totals 13 residues. V was pared by 1 base and J by 14 bases, with 10 bases of the junction left unmatched. CDR3 in amino acids: CASSLGDRVSETF. The CDR3 DNA follows: TGTGCCAGCAGCTTAGGGGACAGAGTGTCGGAGACCTTC.